These 10 T cell receptor beta chains came from one sample sequenced in a study of OX40 agonist ivuxolimab in advanced cancers. Assay used: immunoSEQ multiplex PCR; TCRdb lists only in-frame clones, some missing. Seen here are over 45,000 clones, around four fifths observed once, and the top ten hold over 2.5%. The material was CD4+ or CD8+ T cells sorted from blood, obtained in a trial of the OX40 agonist ivuxolimab. The source of these receptors is an adult with an advanced solid tumor such as melanoma, head and neck, liver or kidney cancer.

This clone was recorded once. The chain joins TRBV6-6 to TRBJ1-1; the D gene is possibly TRBD1 (5 bases). This CDR3 has 14 amino acids. The germline gives CDR1 MNHNY, CDR2 SVGAGI (reference sequence). V lost 7 bases and J lost 8, with 20 bases in between. The CDR3 spells CASMPTSGRLEAFF. CDR3 nucleotide sequence: TGTGCCAGCATGCCTACATCAGGGAGGCTAGAAGCTTTCTTT.

J is TRBJ1-4 and V is TRBV4-3; 7 nucleotides line up with TRBD1. The CDR3 length is 13 residues. The ends lost 6 bases at V and 5 bases at J; junction bases unmatched: 3. The germline gives CDR1 LGHNA, CDR2 YSLEER. The CDR3 is CASSPTGNEKLFF. The DNA for the CDR3 is TGCGCCAGCAGTCCGACAGGGAATGAAAAACTGTTTTTT.

The CDR3 DNA reads TGTGCCAGCAGCCAACAAAGCCAAACCGGGGAGCTGTTTTTT. Translated, it gives CASSQQSQTGELFF. The rearrangement uses TRBV11-2 and TRBJ2-2; no clear D. Trimming stripped 5 bases from V and 5 bases from J, with 12 bases between. The germline V gene has CDR1 SGHAT and CDR2 FQNNGV. CDR3 length equals 14 residues.

The chain carries TRBV5-1 and TRBJ1-1; TRBD1 agrees at 11 bases. Germline V lookup: CDR1 SGHRS, CDR2 YFSETQ. The CDR3 spans 15 residues. Trimming cost V 5 bases and J 5 bases; bases outside gene matches: 8. CDR3 nucleotide sequence: TGCGCCAGCAGGATCGGGACAGGGGGATGGACTGAAGCTTTCTTT. Translation: CASRIGTGGWTEAFF.

The gene calls are TRBV18 and TRBJ1-2; the match to TRBD1 covers 7 bases. Per germline, CDR1 KGHSH and CDR2 LQKENI. The CDR3 loop spans 13 amino acids. J lost 4 bases, V lost 6 bases, and 5 bases had no gene match. CDR3: CASSHGDSYGYTF. In DNA form, the CDR3 reads TGTGCCAGCTCCCATGGGGACAGCTATGGCTACACCTTC.

This sequence joins TRBV29-1 and TRBJ2-1; D not resolved. V was shortened by 5 bases and J by 6 bases, with 20 bases between the two germline ends. Per the germline V gene, CDR1 is SQVTM and CDR2 is ANQGSEA. The CDR3 extends over 15 amino acids. CDR3 amino acids: CSVQNPRLSANEQFF. The CDR3, as DNA: TGCAGCGTTCAAAACCCCCGGTTGTCGGCCAATGAGCAGTTCTTC.

This clone was observed once. CDR3 residues: CASSGRLNYEQYF. CDR3 nucleotides: TGTGCCAGCAGCGGGAGACTAAACTACGAGCAGTACTTC. J is TRBJ2-5 and V is TRBV11-2, with D tentatively TRBD2 (5 bases). With the DNA end fitting TRBJ2-7 better, the J assignment may be wrong. This CDR3 has 13 residues. Germline CDR1 and CDR2: SGHAT and FQNNGV.

This rearrangement joins TRBV29-1 to TRBJ2-5; maybe TRBD2 (6 bases). The V gene lost 7 bases and the J gene lost 3 bases, with 9 bases spanning the gap. The CDR3 length is 11 residues. Germline values: CDR1 SQVTM, CDR2 ANQGSEA. The CDR3 region has the DNA TGCAGCGGGTGGGGGGAAGAGACCCAGTACTTC. Protein sequence: CSGWGEETQYF.

The rearrangement links TRBV6-6 to TRBJ2-1; 10 bases fit TRBD1. V lost 5 bases and J lost 8; bases outside the gene matches: 9. The V gene's germline CDR1 is MNHNY and CDR2 SVGAGI (reference sequence). The CDR3 covers 15 residues. CDR3 region: CASSDPGQGRDEQFF. In DNA, the CDR3 is TGTGCCAGCAGTGACCCGGGACAGGGGAGAGATGAGCAGTTCTTC.

The chain is built from TRBV7-2 and TRBJ1-1; D unclear. This CDR3 comprises 14 residues. Trimming took 3 bases from V and 8 from J, leaving 16 bases between them. Germline V gene data show CDR1 as SGHTA and CDR2 as FQGNSA. The CDR3 DNA sequence: TGTGCCAGCAGCTTTAGGCGGACTATAGGGGAAGCTTTCTTT. It translates to CASSFRRTIGEAFF.